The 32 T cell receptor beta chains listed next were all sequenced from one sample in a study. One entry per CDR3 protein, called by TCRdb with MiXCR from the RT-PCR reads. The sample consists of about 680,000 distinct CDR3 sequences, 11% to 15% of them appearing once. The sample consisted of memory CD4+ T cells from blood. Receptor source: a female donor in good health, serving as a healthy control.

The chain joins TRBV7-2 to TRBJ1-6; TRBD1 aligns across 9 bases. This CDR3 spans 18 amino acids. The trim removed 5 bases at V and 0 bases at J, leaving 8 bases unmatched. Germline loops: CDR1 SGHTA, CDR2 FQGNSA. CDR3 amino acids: CASSATGGTSSYNSPLHF. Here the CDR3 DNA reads TGTGCCAGCAGCGCGACAGGGGGAACAAGCTCCTATAATTCACCCCTCCACTTT.

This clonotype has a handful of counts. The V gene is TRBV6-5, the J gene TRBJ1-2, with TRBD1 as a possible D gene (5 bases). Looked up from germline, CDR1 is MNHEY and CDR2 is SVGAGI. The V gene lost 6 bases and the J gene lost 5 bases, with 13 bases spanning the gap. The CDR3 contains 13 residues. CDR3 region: CASSDGGTYGYTF. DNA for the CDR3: TGTGCCAGCAGCGACGGGGGGACGTATGGCTACACCTTC.

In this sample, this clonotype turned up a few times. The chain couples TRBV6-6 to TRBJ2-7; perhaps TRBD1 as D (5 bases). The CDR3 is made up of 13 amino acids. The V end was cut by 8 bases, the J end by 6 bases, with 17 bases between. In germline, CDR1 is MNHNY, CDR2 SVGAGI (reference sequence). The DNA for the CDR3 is TGTGCCAGCGGACAACCGAAGGAGTCCGAGCAGTACTTC. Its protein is CASGQPKESEQYF.

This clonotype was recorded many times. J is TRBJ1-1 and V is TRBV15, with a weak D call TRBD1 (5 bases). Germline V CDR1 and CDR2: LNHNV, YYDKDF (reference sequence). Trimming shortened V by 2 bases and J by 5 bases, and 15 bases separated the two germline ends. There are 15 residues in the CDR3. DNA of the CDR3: TGTGCCACCAGCAGACTAGGACAAGGTCTGACTGAAGCTTTCTTT. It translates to CATSRLGQGLTEAFF.

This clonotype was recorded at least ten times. For the CDR3, the DNA is TGCGCCAGCAGCCAAGGGGATTTGAACACTGAAGCTTTCTTT. It specifies CASSQGDLNTEAFF. The chain employs TRBV4-3 and TRBJ1-1, with D unclear. CDR3 length: 14 residues. Per germline, CDR1 LGHNA and CDR2 YSLEER. V was shortened by 1 base and J by 0 bases, with 6 bases between the two germline ends.

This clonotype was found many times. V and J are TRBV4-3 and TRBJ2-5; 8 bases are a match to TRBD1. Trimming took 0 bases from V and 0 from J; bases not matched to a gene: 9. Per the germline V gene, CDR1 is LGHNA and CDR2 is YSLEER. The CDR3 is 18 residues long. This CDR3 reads CASSQDLGTGANQETQYF. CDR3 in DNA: TGCGCCAGCAGCCAAGATTTGGGGACAGGCGCAAACCAAGAGACCCAGTACTTC.

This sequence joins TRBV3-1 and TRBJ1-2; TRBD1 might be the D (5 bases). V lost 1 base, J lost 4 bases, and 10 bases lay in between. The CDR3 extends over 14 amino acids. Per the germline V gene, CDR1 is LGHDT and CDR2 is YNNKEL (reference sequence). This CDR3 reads CASSQGSTGYGYTF. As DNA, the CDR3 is TGTGCCAGCAGCCAAGGAAGTACAGGCTATGGCTACACCTTC.

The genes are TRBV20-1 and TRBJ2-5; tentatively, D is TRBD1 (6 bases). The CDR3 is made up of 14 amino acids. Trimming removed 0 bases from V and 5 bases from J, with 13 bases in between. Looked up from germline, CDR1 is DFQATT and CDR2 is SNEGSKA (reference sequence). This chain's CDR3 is CSAREGAQRETQYF. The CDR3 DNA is TGCAGTGCTAGAGAGGGGGCCCAGCGGGAGACCCAGTACTTC.

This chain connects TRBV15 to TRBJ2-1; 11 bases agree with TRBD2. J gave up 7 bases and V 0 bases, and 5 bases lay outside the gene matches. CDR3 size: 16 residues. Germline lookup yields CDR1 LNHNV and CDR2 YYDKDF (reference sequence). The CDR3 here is CATSRELAGDGNEQFF. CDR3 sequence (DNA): TGTGCCACCAGCAGAGAACTAGCGGGGGATGGGAATGAGCAGTTCTTC.

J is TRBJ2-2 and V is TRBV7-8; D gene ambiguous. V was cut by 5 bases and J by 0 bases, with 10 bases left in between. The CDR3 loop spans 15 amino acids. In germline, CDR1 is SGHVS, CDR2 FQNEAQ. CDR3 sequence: CASSGPGPNTGELFF. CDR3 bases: TGTGCCAGCAGCGGTCCAGGCCCGAACACCGGGGAGCTGTTTTTT.

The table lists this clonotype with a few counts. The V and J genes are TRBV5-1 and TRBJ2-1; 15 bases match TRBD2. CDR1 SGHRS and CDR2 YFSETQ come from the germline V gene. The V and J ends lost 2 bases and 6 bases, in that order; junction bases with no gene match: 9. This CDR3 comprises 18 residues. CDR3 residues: CASSFSGLAGGNLNEQFF. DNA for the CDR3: TGCGCCAGCAGCTTCTCGGGACTAGCGGGAGGAAACCTCAATGAGCAGTTCTTC.

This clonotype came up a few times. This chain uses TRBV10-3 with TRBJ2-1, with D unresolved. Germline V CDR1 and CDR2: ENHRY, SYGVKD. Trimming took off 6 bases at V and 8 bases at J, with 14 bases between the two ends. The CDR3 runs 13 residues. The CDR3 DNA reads TGTGCCATCAGCAGGACCTCTTTGGATGAGCAGTTCTTC. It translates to CAISRTSLDEQFF.

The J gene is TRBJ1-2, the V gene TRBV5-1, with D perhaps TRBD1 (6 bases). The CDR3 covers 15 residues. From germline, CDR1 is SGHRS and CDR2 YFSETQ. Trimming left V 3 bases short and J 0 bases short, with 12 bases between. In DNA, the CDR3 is TGCGCCAGCAGCTGGGACGGACAGCCTAACTATGGCTACACCTTC. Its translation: CASSWDGQPNYGYTF. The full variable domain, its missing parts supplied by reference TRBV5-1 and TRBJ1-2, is KAGVTQTPRYLIKTRGQQVTLSCSPISGHRSVSWYQQTPGQGLQFLFEYFSETQRNKGNFPGRFSGRQFSNSRSEMNVSTLELGDSALYLCASSWDGQPNYGYTFGSGTRLTVV.

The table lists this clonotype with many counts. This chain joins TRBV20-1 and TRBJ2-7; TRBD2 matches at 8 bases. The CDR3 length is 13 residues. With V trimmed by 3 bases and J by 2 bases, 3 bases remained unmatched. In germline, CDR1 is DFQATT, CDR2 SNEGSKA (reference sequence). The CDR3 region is CSARREAAYEQYF. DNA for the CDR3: TGCAGTGCTAGGCGGGAGGCCGCCTACGAGCAGTACTTC.

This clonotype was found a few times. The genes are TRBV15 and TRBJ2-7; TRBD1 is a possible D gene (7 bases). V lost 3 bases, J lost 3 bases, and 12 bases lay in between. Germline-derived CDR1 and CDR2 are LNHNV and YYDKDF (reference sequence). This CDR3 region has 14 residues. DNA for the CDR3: TGTGCCACCAGCAGTGGAGGGACAGTCTACGAGCAGTACTTC. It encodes CATSSGGTVYEQYF. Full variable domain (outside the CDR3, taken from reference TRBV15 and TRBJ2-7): DAMVIQNPRYQVTQFGKPVTLSCSQTLNHNVMYWYQQKSSQAPKLLFHYYDKDFNNEADTPDNFQSRRPNTSFCFLDIRSPGLGDTAMYLCATSSGGTVYEQYFGPGTRLTVT.

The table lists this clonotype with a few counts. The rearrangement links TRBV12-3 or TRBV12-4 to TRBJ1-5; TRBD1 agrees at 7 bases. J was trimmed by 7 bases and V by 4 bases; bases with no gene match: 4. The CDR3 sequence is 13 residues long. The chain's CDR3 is CASSWDSKQPQHF. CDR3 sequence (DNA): TGTGCCAGCAGTTGGGACAGTAAACAGCCCCAGCATTTT.

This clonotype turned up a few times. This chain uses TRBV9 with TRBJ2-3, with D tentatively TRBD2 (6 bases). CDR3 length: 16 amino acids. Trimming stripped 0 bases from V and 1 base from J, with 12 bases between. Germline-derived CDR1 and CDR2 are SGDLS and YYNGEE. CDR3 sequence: CASSVGVAEGTDTQYF. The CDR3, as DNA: TGTGCCAGCAGCGTAGGGGTAGCGGAGGGCACAGATACGCAGTATTTT.

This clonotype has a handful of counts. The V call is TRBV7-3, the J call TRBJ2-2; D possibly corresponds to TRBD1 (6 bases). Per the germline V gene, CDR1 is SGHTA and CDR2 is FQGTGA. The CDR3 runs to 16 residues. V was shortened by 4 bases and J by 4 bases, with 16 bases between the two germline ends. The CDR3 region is CASSYRDTRGTGELFF. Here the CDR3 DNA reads TGTGCCAGCAGCTACCGGGACACCCGAGGCACCGGGGAGCTGTTTTTT. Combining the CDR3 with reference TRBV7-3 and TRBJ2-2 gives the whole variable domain GAGVSQTPSNKVTEKGKYVELRCDPISGHTALYWYRQSLGQGPEFLIYFQGTGAADDSGLPNDRFFAVRPEGSVSTLKIQRTERGDSAVYLCASSYRDTRGTGELFFGEGSRLTVL.

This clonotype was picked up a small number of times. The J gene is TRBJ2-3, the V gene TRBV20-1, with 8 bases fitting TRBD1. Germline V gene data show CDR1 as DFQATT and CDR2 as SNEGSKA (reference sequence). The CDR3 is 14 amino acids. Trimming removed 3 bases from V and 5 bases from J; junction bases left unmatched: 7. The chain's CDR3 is CSASIQGARDTQYF. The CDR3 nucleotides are TGCAGTGCTAGTATTCAGGGGGCTCGAGATACGCAGTATTTT.

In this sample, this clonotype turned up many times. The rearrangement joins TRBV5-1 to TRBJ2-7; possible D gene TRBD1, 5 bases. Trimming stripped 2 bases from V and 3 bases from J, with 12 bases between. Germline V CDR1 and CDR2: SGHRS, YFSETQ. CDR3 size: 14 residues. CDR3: CASSLQSGIYEQYF. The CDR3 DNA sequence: TGCGCCAGCAGCTTACAATCAGGGATCTACGAGCAGTACTTC.

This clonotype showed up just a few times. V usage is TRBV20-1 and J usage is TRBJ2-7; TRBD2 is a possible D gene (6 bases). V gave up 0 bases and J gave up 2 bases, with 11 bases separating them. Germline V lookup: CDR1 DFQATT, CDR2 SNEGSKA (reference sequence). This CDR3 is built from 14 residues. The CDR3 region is CSARDYGGAYEQYF. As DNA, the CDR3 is TGCAGTGCTAGAGATTACGGGGGAGCCTACGAGCAGTACTTC.

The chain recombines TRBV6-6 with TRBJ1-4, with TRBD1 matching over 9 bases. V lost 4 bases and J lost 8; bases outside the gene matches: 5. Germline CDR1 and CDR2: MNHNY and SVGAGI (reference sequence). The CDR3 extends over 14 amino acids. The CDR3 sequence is CASSSGQGWEKLFF. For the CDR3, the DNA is TGTGCCAGCAGTTCGGGACAGGGATGGGAAAAACTGTTTTTT.

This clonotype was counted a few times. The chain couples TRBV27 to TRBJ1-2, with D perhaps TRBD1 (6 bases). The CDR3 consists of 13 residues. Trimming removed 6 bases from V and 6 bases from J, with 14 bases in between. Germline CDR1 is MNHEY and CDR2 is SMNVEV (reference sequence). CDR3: CASSKQGRDGYTF. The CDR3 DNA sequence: TGTGCCAGCAGCAAACAGGGCCGGGATGGCTACACCTTC.

CDR3 loop: CAISPLGGDEQFF. CDR3 sequence (DNA): TGTGCCATCAGTCCCCTCGGGGGCGATGAGCAGTTCTTC. The V and J genes are TRBV10-3 and TRBJ2-1, with D perhaps matching TRBD1 or TRBD2 (6 bases each). Germline CDR1 ENHRY, CDR2 SYGVKD. The CDR3 is 13 amino acids. Trimming pared 5 bases from V and 8 bases from J, leaving 13 bases between.

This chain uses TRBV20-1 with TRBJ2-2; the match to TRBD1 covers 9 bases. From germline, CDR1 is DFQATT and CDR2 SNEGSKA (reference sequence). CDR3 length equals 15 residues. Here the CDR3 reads CRVRPGQGTTGELFF. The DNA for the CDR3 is TGCAGAGTTCGGCCGGGACAGGGTACGACCGGGGAGCTGTTTTTT.

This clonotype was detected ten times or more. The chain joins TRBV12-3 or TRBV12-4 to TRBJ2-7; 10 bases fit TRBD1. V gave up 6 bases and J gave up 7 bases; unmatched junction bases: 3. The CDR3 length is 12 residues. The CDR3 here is CASSDRGQEQYF. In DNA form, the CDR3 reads TGTGCCAGCAGCGACAGGGGGCAAGAGCAGTACTTC.

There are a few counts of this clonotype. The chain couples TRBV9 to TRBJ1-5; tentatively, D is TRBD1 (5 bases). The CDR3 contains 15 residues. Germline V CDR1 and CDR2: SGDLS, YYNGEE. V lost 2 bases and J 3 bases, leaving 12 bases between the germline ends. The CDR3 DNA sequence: TGTGCCAGCAGCGTCGCCGGGGGGGACAATCAGCCCCAGCATTTT. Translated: CASSVAGGDNQPQHF.

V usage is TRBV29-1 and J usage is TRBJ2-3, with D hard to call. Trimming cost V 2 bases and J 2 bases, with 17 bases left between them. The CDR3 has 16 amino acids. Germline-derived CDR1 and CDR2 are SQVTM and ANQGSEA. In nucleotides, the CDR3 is TGCAGCGTTGAATCCTACACATCACAAACCACAGATACGCAGTATTTT. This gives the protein CSVESYTSQTTDTQYF.

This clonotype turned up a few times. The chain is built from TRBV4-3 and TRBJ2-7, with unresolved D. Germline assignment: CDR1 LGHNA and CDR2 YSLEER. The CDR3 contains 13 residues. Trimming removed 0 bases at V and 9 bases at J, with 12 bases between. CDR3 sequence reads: CASSQDLVGMQYF. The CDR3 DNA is TGCGCCAGCAGCCAAGATCTGGTAGGAATGCAGTACTTC.

CDR3 region: CASSLDGGQTYEQYF. The CDR3 region has the DNA TGCGCCAGCAGCTTGGATGGGGGACAGACCTACGAGCAGTACTTC. This chain links TRBV5-1 with TRBJ2-7; 7 bases are shared with TRBD1. CDR1 SGHRS and CDR2 YFSETQ come from the germline V gene. With V trimmed by 0 bases and J by 2 bases, 5 bases remained unmatched. This CDR3 contains 15 residues.

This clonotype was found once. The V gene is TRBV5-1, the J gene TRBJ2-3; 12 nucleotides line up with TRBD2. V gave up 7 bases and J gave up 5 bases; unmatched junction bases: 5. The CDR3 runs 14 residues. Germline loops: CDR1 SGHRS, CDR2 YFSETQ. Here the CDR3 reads CASCTSGGQDTQYF. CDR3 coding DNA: TGCGCCAGCTGTACTAGCGGGGGGCAAGATACGCAGTATTTT.

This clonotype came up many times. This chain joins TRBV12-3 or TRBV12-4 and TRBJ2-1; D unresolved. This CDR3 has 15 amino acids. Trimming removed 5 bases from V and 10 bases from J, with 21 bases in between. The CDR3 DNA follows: TGTGCCAGCAGTCCTAAGCGAAGGCTTTCCTCCGAGCAGTTCTTC. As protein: CASSPKRRLSSEQFF.